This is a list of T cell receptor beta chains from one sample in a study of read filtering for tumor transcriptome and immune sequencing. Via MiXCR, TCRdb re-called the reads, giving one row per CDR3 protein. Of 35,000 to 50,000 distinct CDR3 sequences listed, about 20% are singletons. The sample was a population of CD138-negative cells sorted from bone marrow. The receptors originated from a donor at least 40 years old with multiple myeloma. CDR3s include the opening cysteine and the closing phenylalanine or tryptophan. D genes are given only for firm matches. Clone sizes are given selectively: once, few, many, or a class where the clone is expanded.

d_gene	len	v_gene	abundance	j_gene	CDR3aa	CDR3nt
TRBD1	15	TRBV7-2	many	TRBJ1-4	CASSPRDRGNEKLFF	TGTGCCAGCAGCCCGCGGGACAGGGGTAATGAAAAACTGTTTTTT
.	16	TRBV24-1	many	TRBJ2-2	CATSDYGLGGTGELFF	TGTGCCACCAGTGACTACGGACTAGGGGGCACCGGGGAGCTGTTTTTT
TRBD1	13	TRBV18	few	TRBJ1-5	CATQGDSNQPQHF	TGTGCCACCCAGGGGGATAGCAATCAGCCCCAGCATTTT
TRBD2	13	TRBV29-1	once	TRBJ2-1	CSARLAGQDEQFF	TGCAGCGCCCGACTAGCGGGACAGGATGAGCAGTTCTTC
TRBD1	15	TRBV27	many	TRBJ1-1	CASSSRTGGNTEAFF	TGTGCCAGCAGTTCACGGACAGGGGGGAACACTGAAGCTTTCTTT
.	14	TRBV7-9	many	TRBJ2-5	CASSYQVGGETQYF	TGTGCCAGCAGCTACCAGGTCGGGGGAGAGACCCAGTACTTC
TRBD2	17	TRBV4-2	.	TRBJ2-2	CASSQDRASGNTGELFF	TGTGCCAGCAGCCAAGATCGGGCTAGCGGCAACACCGGGGAGCTGTTTTTT
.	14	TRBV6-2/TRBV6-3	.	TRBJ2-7	CASQPGPGSYEQYF	TGTGCCAGCCAGCCGGGCCCTGGGTCCTACGAGCAGTACTTC
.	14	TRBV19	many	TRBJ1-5	CGSSIEPSNQPQHF	TGTGGCAGTAGTATAGAGCCCAGCAATCAGCCCCAGCATTTT
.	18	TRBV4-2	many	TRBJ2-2	CASSKTPRAGRNTGELFF	TGTGCCAGCAGCAAAACACCCCGGGCGGGGAGAAATACCGGGGAGCTGTTTTTT
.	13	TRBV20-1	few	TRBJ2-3	CSAPTEGTDTQYF	TGCAGTGCGCCCACTGAGGGCACAGATACGCAGTATTTT
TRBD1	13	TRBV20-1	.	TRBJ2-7	CSASRDRGNEQYF	TGCAGTGCTAGCCGGGACAGGGGGAACGAGCAGTACTTC
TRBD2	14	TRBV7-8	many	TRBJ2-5	CAAGVGGRGETQYF	TGTGCCGCTGGGGTTGGCGGGAGGGGGGAGACCCAGTACTTC
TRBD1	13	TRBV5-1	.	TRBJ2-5	CASGGQAQETQHF	TGCGCCAGCGGAGGACAGGCCCAAGAGACCCAGCACTTC
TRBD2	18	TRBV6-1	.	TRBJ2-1	CAISEGLADKKWDNEQFF	TGTGCCATCAGTGAGGGACTAGCGGACAAAAAATGGGATAATGAGCAGTTCTTC
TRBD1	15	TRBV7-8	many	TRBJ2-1	CASSLGQGAGNEQFF	TGTGCCAGCAGCTTAGGTCAGGGGGCCGGTAATGAGCAGTTCTTC
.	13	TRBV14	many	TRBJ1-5	CASSQDRGEPQHF	TGTGCCAGCAGCCAAGACAGGGGTGAGCCCCAGCATTTT
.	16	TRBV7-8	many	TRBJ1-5	CASSSHQGNSNQPQHF	TGTGCCAGCAGCTCACACCAGGGAAATAGCAATCAGCCCCAGCATTTT
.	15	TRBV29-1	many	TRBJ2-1	CSGVSGPLSYNEQFF	TGCAGCGGGGTAAGCGGGCCCCTCTCCTACAATGAGCAGTTCTTC
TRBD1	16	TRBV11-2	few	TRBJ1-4	CASSLEKVQGNEKLFF	TGTGCCAGCAGCTTAGAGAAGGTACAGGGGAATGAAAAACTGTTTTTT
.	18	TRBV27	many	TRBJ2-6	CASSPLTESQTGANVLTF	TGTGCCAGCAGTCCCCTGACAGAGAGCCAAACTGGGGCCAACGTCCTGACTTTC
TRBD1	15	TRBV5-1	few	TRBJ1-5	CASSAGQGSNQPQHF	TGCGCCAGCAGCGCAGGACAGGGTTCCAATCAGCCCCAGCATTTT
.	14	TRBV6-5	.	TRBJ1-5	CASRGESSSQPQHF	TGTGCCAGCAGGGGGGAGAGTAGCAGTCAGCCCCAGCATTTT
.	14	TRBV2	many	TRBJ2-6	CASRLEPGANVLTF	TGTGCCAGCAGACTCGAGCCTGGGGCCAACGTCCTGACTTTC
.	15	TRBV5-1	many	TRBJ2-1	CASSLALQGTQEQFF	TGCGCCAGCAGCTTGGCATTACAGGGGACTCAGGAGCAGTTCTTC
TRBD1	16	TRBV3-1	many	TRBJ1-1	CASSTGQGGMNTEAFF	TGTGCCAGCAGCACGGGACAGGGGGGAATGAACACTGAAGCTTTCTTT
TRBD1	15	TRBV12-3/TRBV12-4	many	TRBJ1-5	CASSFGRGYNQPQHF	TGTGCCAGCAGTTTCGGCAGGGGGTACAATCAGCCCCAGCATTTT
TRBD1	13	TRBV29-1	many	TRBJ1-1	CSVNRDRVTEAFF	TGCAGCGTAAACCGGGACAGGGTCACTGAAGCTTTCTTT
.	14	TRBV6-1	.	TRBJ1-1	CASVDLSRDTEAFF	TGTGCCAGCGTAGACTTGTCAAGGGACACTGAAGCTTTCTTT
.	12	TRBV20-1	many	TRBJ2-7	CSARKSTDEQYF	TGCAGTGCTAGAAAGAGTACTGACGAGCAGTACTTC
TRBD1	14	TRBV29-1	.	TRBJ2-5	CSVTSRTGGETQYF	TGCAGCGTTACCTCCCGGACAGGGGGAGAGACCCAGTACTTC
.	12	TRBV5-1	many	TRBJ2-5	CASREDQETQYF	TGCGCCAGCAGGGAAGACCAAGAGACCCAGTACTTC
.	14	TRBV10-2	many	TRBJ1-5	CASRPGTQKQPQHF	TGCGCCAGCAGACCCGGGACCCAGAAACAGCCCCAGCATTTT
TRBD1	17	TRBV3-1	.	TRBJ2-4	CASSLWDRYLAKNIQYF	TGTGCCAGCAGCCTTTGGGACAGGTATCTAGCCAAAAACATTCAGTACTTC
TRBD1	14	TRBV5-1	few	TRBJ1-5	CASGLGDRGQPQHF	TGCGCCAGCGGCTTGGGGGACAGGGGCCAGCCCCAGCATTTT
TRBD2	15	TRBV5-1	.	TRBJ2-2	CASSDSGRNTGELFF	TGCGCCAGCAGCGATAGCGGGAGGAACACCGGGGAGCTGTTTTTT
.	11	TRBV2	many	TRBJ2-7	CASSEEDEQYF	TGTGCCAGCAGTGAAGAGGACGAGCAGTACTTC
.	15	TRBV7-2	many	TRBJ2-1	CASSPPYGPYNEQFF	TGTGCCAGCAGCCCCCCCTACGGCCCCTACAATGAGCAGTTCTTC
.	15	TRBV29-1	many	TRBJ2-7	CSVDLSQGGTSEQYF	TGCAGCGTCGATCTGTCACAAGGCGGGACGAGCGAGCAGTACTTC
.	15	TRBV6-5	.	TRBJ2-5	CASSSPSGAQETQYF	TGTGCCAGCAGTTCCCCCAGCGGAGCACAAGAGACCCAGTACTTC
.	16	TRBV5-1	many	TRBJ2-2	CASSAQGGGDTGELFF	TGCGCCAGCAGCGCCCAGGGGGGCGGAGACACCGGGGAGCTGTTTTTT
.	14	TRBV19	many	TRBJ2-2	CASSTPYNTGELFF	TGTGCCAGTAGTACCCCTTATAACACCGGGGAGCTGTTTTTT
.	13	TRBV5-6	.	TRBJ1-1	CASSRGTGAEAFF	TGTGCCAGCAGCCGCGGGACCGGCGCTGAAGCTTTCTTT
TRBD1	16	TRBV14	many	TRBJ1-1	CASSQWGGGTATEAFF	TGTGCCAGCAGCCAATGGGGGGGGGGGACAGCTACTGAAGCTTTCTTT
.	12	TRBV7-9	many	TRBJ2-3	CASSPELDTQYF	TGTGCCAGCAGTCCGGAGCTGGATACGCAGTATTTT
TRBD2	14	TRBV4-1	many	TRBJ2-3	CASSRTSEWDTQYF	TGCGCCAGCAGCCGGACTAGCGAATGGGATACGCAGTATTTT
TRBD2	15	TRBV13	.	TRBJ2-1	CASSATSGTYNEQFF	TGTGCCAGCAGTGCGACTAGCGGGACCTACAATGAGCAGTTCTTC
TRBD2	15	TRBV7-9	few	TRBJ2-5	CASSLEASGQKTQYF	TGTGCCAGCAGCTTAGAGGCTAGCGGTCAGAAGACCCAGTACTTC
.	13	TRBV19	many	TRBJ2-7	CASGPQGSYEQYF	TGTGCCAGCGGCCCACAGGGATCCTACGAGCAGTACTTC
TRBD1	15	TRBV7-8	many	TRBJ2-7	CASSSPGQGKFEQYF	TGTGCCAGCAGCTCCCCTGGACAGGGTAAATTCGAGCAGTACTTC
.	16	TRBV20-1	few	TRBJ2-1	CSASFSWGAAYNEQFF	TGCAGTGCTAGTTTCTCGTGGGGAGCAGCCTACAATGAGCAGTTCTTC
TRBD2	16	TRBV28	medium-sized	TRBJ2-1	CASSLPRLAGENEQFF	TGTGCCAGCAGTCTCCCCCGACTAGCGGGAGAAAATGAGCAGTTCTTC